These T cell receptor beta chains were read from a single sample in a study of neurological immune-mediated disorders. TCRdb redid the calling of the 5' RACE reads with MiXCR, one entry per CDR3 protein. The top ten hold about 4.9% of the sample, which has roughly 25,000 distinct CDR3 sequences, roughly 7% seen once. Sequenced material: PBMCs. The source of these receptors is a woman between 40 and 55 years old in good health. Each CDR3 is given with its conserved first and last residue. A D gene is named only where the DNA matches it firmly. A clone size is listed for some rows: how often the clone was seen (once, few, many), or a class if it is expanded.

abundance,j_gene,d_gene,v_gene,CDR3aa,CDR3nt
many,TRBJ2-4,NA,TRBV5-1,CASSLGERDIQYF,TGCGCCAGCAGCTTGGGAGAGAGGGACATTCAGTACTTC
many,TRBJ2-5,TRBD2,TRBV20-1,CSARDRTSGQETQYF,TGCAGTGCTAGAGATCGAACTAGCGGGCAAGAGACCCAGTACTTC
many,TRBJ1-1,NA,TRBV29-1,CSAQGRSGRRDTEAFF,TGCAGCGCCCAGGGGAGGTCAGGGCGCAGGGACACTGAAGCTTTCTTT
many,TRBJ2-3,TRBD1,TRBV20-1,CSAPGQGKRWRTDTQYF,TGCAGTGCCCCGGGACAGGGAAAGAGGTGGAGGACAGATACGCAGTATTTT
many,TRBJ2-1,NA,TRBV4-2,CASSQTVASNEQFF,TGTGCCAGCAGCCAGACGGTGGCTTCCAATGAGCAGTTCTTC
many,TRBJ2-2,NA,TRBV5-1,CAIPDPNTGELFF,TGCGCCATCCCGGACCCGAACACCGGGGAGCTGTTTTTT
many,TRBJ2-1,NA,TRBV20-1,CSASGGPSSYNEQFF,TGCAGTGCTAGTGGCGGCCCTAGCTCCTACAATGAGCAGTTCTTC
NA,TRBJ2-3,TRBD1,TRBV27,CASRQRSGQGTDTQYF,TGTGCCAGCAGACAAAGGTCTGGACAGGGCACAGATACGCAGTATTTT
many,TRBJ2-5,NA,TRBV20-1,CSAHLRGNRQETQYF,TGCAGTGCCCACCTCCGCGGGAATCGTCAAGAGACCCAGTACTTC
many,TRBJ1-2,NA,TRBV7-8,CASSRSEGYTF,TGTGCCAGCAGCAGAAGTGAGGGCTACACCTTC
many,TRBJ2-6,TRBD1,TRBV5-6,CASRPGQGVTYSGANVLTF,TGTGCCAGCAGGCCGGGACAGGGGGTAACCTACTCTGGGGCCAACGTCCTGACTTTC
many,TRBJ1-3,NA,TRBV4-1,CASSQDWGVSGNTIYF,TGCGCCAGCAGCCAAGACTGGGGGGTCTCTGGAAACACCATATATTTT
medium-sized,TRBJ2-3,TRBD2,TRBV4-3,CASSQDALSAGGTDTQYF,TGCGCCAGCAGCCAAGATGCTTTGTCCGCGGGAGGCACAGATACGCAGTATTTT
many,TRBJ2-2,NA,TRBV6-1,CATGDGGELFF,TGTGCCACCGGGGACGGGGGGGAGCTGTTTTTT
many,TRBJ2-1,TRBD2,TRBV5-1,CASSLSLAGNDNEQFF,TGCGCCAGCAGCTTGAGTCTAGCGGGGAACGACAATGAGCAGTTCTTC
many,TRBJ2-3,NA,TRBV20-1,CSAPVLVWDADTQYF,TGCAGTGCCCCCGTTTTGGTCTGGGATGCAGATACGCAGTATTTT
medium-sized,TRBJ1-2,NA,TRBV5-1,CASSLLGNGYTF,TGCGCCAGCAGCCTATTGGGGAATGGCTACACCTTC
many,TRBJ1-5,NA,TRBV20-1,CSASPGGKQPQHF,TGCAGTGCTAGTCCGGGGGGAAAACAGCCCCAGCATTTT
many,TRBJ2-3,NA,TRBV7-2,CASSFLIPGRDTQYF,TGTGCCAGCAGCTTTCTAATTCCTGGCCGGGATACGCAGTATTTT
many,TRBJ2-3,TRBD2,TRBV5-1,CASSVGLADSSTDTQYF,TGCGCCAGCAGCGTGGGACTAGCGGACTCTAGCACAGATACGCAGTATTTT
NA,TRBJ2-1,TRBD2,TRBV20-1,CSARDVASGGGTQFF,TGCAGTGCTAGAGATGTTGCTAGCGGAGGAGGTACCCAGTTCTTC
NA,TRBJ2-7,NA,TRBV5-1,CASSLTYSSYEQYF,TGCGCCAGCAGCTTAACCTATAGCTCCTACGAGCAGTACTTC
many,TRBJ2-7,NA,TRBV28,CASRTGPYEQYF,TGTGCCAGCAGGACCGGTCCCTACGAGCAGTACTTC
many,TRBJ2-6,NA,TRBV12-3/TRBV12-4,CASREAGANVLTF,TGTGCCAGCAGAGAGGCCGGGGCCAACGTCCTGACTTTC
many,TRBJ2-7,NA,TRBV4-1,CASSHVGDRSYEQYF,TGCGCCAGCAGCCATGTGGGGGACCGTTCGTACGAGCAGTACTTC
many,TRBJ1-1,NA,TRBV7-2,CASSLFQGKTEAFF,TGTGCCAGCAGCTTATTTCAGGGGAAGACTGAAGCTTTCTTT
many,TRBJ2-6,NA,TRBV6-5,CASGQTAAGANVLTF,TGTGCCAGCGGCCAAACGGCGGCTGGGGCCAACGTCCTGACTTTC
many,TRBJ1-4,NA,TRBV5-8,CASSNREGGEKLFF,TGTGCCAGCAGCAACCGGGAGGGCGGTGAAAAACTGTTTTTT
many,TRBJ2-5,TRBD2,TRBV5-1,CASRPGGAGAQETQYF,TGCGCCAGCCGGCCCGGGGGAGCGGGGGCCCAAGAGACCCAGTACTTC
many,TRBJ2-5,NA,TRBV20-1,CSARDISKTQYF,TGCAGTGCTAGAGATATCTCGAAGACCCAGTACTTC
NA,TRBJ2-2,TRBD1,TRBV12-3/TRBV12-4,CASSTYRGYTGELFF,TGTGCCAGCAGCACCTACAGGGGATACACCGGGGAGCTGTTTTTT
many,TRBJ2-1,TRBD2,TRBV29-1,CSVENRQREVEQFF,TGCAGCGTTGAAAATCGTCAGCGGGAGGTTGAGCAGTTCTTC
many,TRBJ2-1,TRBD2,TRBV20-1,CSAGASGRSLSYNEQFF,TGCAGTGCTGGAGCGAGCGGGAGGTCCCTCTCCTACAATGAGCAGTTCTTC
NA,TRBJ2-1,TRBD2,TRBV20-1,CSAIQPGTSGEQFF,TGCAGTGCTATCCAGCCTGGGACTAGCGGTGAGCAGTTCTTC
NA,TRBJ2-3,TRBD2,TRBV5-1,CASSFLAGAVDTQYF,TGCGCCAGCAGCTTCCTAGCGGGAGCTGTAGATACGCAGTATTTT
many,TRBJ2-2,NA,TRBV20-1,CSARDGIRDPNTGELFF,TGCAGTGCTAGAGATGGCATACGGGACCCCAACACCGGGGAGCTGTTTTTT
many,TRBJ2-1,NA,TRBV6-4,CASSETILSEQFF,TGTGCCAGCAGTGAAACAATTCTGAGTGAGCAGTTCTTC
many,TRBJ2-3,NA,TRBV5-1,CASRYGDSPADTQYF,TGCGCCAGCAGGTACGGAGACTCTCCCGCAGATACGCAGTATTTT